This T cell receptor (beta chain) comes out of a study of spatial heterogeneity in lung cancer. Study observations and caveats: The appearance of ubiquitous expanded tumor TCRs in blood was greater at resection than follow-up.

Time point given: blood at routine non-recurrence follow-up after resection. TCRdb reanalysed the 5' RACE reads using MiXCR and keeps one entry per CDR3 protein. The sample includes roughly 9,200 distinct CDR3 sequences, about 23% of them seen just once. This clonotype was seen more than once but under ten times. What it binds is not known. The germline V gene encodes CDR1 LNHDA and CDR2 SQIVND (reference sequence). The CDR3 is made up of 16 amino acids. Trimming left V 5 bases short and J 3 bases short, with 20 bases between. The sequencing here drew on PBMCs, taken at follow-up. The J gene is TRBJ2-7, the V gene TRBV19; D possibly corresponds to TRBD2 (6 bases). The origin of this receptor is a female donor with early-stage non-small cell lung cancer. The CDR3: CASSAGAPEGIYEQYF. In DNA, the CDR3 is TGTGCCAGTAGTGCCGGGGCGCCGGAGGGCATCTACGAGCAGTACTTC.